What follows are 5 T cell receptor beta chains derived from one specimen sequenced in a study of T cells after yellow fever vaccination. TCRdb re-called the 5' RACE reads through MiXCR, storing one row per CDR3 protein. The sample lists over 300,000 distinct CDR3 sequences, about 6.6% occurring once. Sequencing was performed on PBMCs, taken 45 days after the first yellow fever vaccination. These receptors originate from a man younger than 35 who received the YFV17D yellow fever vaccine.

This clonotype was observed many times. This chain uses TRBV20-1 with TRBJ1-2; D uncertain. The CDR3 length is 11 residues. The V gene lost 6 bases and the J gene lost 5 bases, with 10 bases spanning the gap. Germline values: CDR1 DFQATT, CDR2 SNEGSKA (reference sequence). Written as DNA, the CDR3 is TGCAGTGCCCAAGGAGGGTATGGCTACACCTTC. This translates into CSAQGGYGYTF.

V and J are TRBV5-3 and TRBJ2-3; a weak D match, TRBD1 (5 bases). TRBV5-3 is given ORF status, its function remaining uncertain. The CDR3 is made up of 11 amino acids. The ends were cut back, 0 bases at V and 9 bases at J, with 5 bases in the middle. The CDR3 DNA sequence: TGTGCCAGAAGCTTGGAGGGGACGCAGTATTTT. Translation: CARSLEGTQYF.

Written as DNA, the CDR3 is TGCAGTGCTAGAGATTTGGCGGGGGGGGTGTACAATGAGCAGTTCTTC. Translation: CSARDLAGGVYNEQFF. V usage is TRBV20-1 and J usage is TRBJ2-1, with 9 bases fitting TRBD2. This CDR3 has 16 amino acids. Germline V CDR1 and CDR2: DFQATT, SNEGSKA (reference sequence). The ends lost 0 bases at V and 4 bases at J; junction bases unmatched: 7.

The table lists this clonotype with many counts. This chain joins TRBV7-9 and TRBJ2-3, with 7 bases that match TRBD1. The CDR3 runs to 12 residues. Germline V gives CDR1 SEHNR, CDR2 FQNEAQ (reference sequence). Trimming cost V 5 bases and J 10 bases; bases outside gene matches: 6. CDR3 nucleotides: TGTGCCAGCAGCCCCCAGGGGGATCCGCAGTATTTT. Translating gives CASSPQGDPQYF.

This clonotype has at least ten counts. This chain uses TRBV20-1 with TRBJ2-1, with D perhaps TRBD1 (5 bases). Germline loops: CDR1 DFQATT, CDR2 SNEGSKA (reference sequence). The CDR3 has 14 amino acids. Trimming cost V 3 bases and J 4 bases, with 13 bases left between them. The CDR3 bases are TGCAGTGCTAGGGTGGACGGACAATACAATGAGCAGTTCTTC. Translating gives CSARVDGQYNEQFF.